A single T cell receptor (beta chain) is shown here with its context. The assay was immunoSEQ multiplex PCR, and TCRdb's table has in-frame clones only and misses some. The sample has 150,000 to 190,000 clones; approximately 82% are singletons. This specimen belongs to a study of blood T cell repertoires in COVID-19. Study-level background: The samples span acute and convalescent COVID-19 from the United States, Italy and Spain. Sources were T cells, B-cell-depleted T cells, or PBMCs; the material itself was cDNA or gDNA.

Sequencing input: peripheral blood. The origin of this receptor is a woman aged 45-65 years with acute or convalescent COVID-19.

As DNA, the CDR3 is TGCGCCAGCAGCTTATCGAGCGGGGGCCCGAACACCGGGGAGCTGTTTTTT. It encodes CASSLSSGGPNTGELFF. The V call is TRBV5-1, the J call TRBJ2-2; 8 bases are a match to TRBD2. Germline CDR1 reads SGHRS; CDR2 reads YFSETQ. This CDR3 has 17 amino acids. The J segment lost 0 bases and the V segment lost 2 bases, leaving 6 bases of the junction unmatched.